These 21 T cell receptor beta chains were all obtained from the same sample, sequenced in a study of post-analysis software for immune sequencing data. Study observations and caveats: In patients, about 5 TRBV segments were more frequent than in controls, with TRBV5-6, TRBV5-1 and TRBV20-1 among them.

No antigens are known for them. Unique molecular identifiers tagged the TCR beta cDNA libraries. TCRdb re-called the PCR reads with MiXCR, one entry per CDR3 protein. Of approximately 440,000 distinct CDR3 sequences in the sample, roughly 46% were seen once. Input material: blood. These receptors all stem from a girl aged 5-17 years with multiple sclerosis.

CDR3 DNA sequence: TGTGCCAGCGGGGACACCTACGAGCAGTACTTC. Amino acids: CASGDTYEQYF. The rearrangement uses TRBV11-2 and TRBJ2-1, with D maybe TRBD1 (6 bases). The DNA end favors TRBJ2-7, so the J call may be wrong. This CDR3 contains 11 residues. Germline values: CDR1 SGHAT, CDR2 FQNNGV.

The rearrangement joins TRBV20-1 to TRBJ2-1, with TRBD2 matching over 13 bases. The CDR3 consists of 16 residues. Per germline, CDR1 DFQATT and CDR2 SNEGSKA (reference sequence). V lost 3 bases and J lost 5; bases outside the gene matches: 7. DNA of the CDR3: TGCAGTGCTAGGCCCTATACTAGCGGGAGGGACAATGAGCAGTTCTTC. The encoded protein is CSARPYTSGRDNEQFF.

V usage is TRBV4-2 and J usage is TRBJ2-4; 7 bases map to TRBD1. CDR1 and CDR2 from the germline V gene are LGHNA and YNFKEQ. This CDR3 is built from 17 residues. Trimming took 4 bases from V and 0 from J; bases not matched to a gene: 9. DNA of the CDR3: TGTGCCAGCAGCCTCGCCGGGACAGTGATAGCCAAAAACATTCAGTACTTC. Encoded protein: CASSLAGTVIAKNIQYF.

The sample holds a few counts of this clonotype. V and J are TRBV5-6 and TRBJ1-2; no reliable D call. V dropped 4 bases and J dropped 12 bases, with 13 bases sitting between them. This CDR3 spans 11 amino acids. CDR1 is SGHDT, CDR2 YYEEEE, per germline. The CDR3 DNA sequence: TGTGCCAGCAGCCCGGGCCAAGGAAACACCTTC. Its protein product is CASSPGQGNTF.

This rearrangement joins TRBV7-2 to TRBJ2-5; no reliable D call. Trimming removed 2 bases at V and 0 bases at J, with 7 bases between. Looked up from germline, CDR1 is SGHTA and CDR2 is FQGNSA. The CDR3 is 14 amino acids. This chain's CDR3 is CASSLQAHQETQYF. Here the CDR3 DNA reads TGTGCCAGCAGCTTACAAGCCCACCAAGAGACCCAGTACTTC.

The CDR3 nucleotides read TGTGCCAGCAACTCCGACAAGTGGGATCAGCCCCAGCATTTT. Amino acid sequence: CASNSDKWDQPQHF. This chain uses TRBV28 with TRBJ1-5; D unresolved. Trimming removed 7 bases from V and 5 bases from J, with 15 bases in between. CDR3 length: 14 residues. Germline V CDR1 and CDR2: MDHEN, SYDVKM.

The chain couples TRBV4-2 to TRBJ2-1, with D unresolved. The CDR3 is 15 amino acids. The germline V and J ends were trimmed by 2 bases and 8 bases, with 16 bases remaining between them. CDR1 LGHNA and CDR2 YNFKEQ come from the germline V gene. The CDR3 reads CASSQYLTPGDEQFF. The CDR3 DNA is TGTGCCAGCAGCCAATACTTGACACCTGGAGATGAGCAGTTCTTC.

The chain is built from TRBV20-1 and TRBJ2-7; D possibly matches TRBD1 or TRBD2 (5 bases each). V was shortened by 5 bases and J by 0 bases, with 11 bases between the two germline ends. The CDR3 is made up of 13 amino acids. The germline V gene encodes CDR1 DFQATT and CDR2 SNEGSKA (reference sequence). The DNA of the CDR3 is TGCAGTGCTCTGGGACCCAGCTCCTACGAGCAGTACTTC. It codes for CSALGPSSYEQYF.

In DNA form, the CDR3 reads TGTGCCAGCAGTTTAGCGTTGGGACTACCTTACGAGCAGTACTTC. Protein: CASSLALGLPYEQYF. This rearrangement joins TRBV28 to TRBJ2-7, with TRBD2 matching 7 bases. Germline CDR1 MDHEN, CDR2 SYDVKM. The CDR3 contains 15 residues. The V segment lost 2 bases and the J segment 4 bases; nucleotides outside the gene matches: 8.

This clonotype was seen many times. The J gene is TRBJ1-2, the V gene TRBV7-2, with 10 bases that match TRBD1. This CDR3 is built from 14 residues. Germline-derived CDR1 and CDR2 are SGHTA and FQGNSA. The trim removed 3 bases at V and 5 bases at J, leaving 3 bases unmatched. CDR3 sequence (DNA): TGTGCCAGCAGCTTGGGACAGGGGCCTTATGGCTACACCTTC. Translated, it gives CASSLGQGPYGYTF.

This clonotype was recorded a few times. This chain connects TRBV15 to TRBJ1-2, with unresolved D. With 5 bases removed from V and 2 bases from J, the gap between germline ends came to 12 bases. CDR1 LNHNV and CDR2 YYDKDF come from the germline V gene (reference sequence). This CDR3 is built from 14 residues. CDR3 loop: CATSGLDKNYGYTF. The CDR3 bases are TGTGCCACCAGCGGACTTGACAAGAACTATGGCTACACCTTC.

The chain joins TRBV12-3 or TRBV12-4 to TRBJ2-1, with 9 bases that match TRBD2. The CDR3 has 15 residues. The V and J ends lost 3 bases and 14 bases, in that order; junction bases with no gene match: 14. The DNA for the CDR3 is TGTGCCAGCAGTTTGAAGGCGGGAGGGTTGGAAACCGAGTTCTTC. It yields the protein CASSLKAGGLETEFF.

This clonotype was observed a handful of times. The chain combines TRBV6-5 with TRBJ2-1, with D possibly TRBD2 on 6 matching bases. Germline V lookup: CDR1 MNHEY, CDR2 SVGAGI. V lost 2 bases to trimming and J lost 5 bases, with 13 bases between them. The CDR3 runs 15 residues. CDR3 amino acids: CASSYGRLGHNEQFF. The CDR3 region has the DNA TGTGCCAGCAGTTACGGGAGGTTGGGGCACAATGAGCAGTTCTTC.

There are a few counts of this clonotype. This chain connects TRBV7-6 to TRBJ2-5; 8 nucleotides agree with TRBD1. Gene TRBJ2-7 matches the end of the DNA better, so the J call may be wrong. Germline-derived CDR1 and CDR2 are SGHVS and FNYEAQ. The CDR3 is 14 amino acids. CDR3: CASSLGGQGVEQYF. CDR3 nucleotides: TGTGCCAGCAGCTTGGGAGGACAGGGAGTCGAGCAGTACTTC.

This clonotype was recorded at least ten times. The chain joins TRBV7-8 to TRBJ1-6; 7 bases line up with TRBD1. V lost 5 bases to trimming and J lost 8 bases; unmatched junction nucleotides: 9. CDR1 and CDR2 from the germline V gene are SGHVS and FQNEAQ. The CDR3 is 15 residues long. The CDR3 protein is CASSGQAIGDSPLHF. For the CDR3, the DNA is TGTGCCAGCAGCGGACAGGCGATTGGGGATTCACCCCTCCACTTT.

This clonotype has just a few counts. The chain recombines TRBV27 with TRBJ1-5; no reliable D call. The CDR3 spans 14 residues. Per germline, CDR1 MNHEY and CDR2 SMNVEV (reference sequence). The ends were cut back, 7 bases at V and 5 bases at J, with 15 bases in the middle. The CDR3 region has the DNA TGTGCCAGCACCTCCGAGCCGGGTTATCAGCCCCAGCATTTT. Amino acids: CASTSEPGYQPQHF.

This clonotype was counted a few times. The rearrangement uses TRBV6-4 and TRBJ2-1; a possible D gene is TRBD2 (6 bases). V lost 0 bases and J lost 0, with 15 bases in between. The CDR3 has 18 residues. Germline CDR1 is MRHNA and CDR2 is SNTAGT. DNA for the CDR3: TGTGCCAGCAGTGACTCCCAGATCCGGGGGAGCTCCTACAATGAGCAGTTCTTC. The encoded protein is CASSDSQIRGSSYNEQFF.

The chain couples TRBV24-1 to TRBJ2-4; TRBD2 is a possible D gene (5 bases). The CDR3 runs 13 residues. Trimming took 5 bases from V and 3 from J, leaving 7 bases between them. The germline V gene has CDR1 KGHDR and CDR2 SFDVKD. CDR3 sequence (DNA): TGTGCCACCAGTGCCGGGGACAAAAACATTCAGTACTTC. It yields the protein CATSAGDKNIQYF.

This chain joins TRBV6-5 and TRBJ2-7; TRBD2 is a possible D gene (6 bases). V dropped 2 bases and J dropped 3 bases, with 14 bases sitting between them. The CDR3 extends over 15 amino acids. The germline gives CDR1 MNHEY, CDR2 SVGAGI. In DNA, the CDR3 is TGTGCCAGCAGTTACAGTAGGGAGGCTGTCTACGAGCAGTACTTC. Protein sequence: CASSYSREAVYEQYF.

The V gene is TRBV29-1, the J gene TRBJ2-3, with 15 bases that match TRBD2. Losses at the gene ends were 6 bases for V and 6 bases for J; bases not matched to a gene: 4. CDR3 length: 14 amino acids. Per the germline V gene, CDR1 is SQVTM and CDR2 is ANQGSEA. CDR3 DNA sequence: TGCAGCGTAGGACTAGCGGGAGGGCCGGATACGCAGTATTTT. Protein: CSVGLAGGPDTQYF.

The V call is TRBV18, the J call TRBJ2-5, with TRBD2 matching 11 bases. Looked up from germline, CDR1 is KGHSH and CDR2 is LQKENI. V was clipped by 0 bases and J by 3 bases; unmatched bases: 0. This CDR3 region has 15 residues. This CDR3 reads CASSPPGLAEETQYF. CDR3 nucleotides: TGTGCCAGCTCACCACCGGGACTAGCGGAAGAGACCCAGTACTTC. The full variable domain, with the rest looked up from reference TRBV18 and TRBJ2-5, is NAGVMQNPRHLVRRRGQEARLRCSPMKGHSHVYWYRQLPEEGLKFMVYLQKENIIDESGMPKERFSAEFPKEGPSILRIQQVVRGDSAAYFCASSPPGLAEETQYFGPGTRLLVL.